This T cell receptor (beta chain) was sequenced for a study of radiotherapy plus CTLA-4 blockade in lung cancer. The table came from immunoSEQ multiplex PCR; TCRdb's copy has only in-frame clones and leaves some out. The table records roughly 120,000 clones, 78% of them present only once. Germline V CDR1 and CDR2: SGHDT, YYEEEE. The length of the CDR3 is 19 residues. Trimming at V came to 0 bases and at J to 7 bases, leaving 14 bases not matched to a gene. The input for sequencing was peripheral blood, taken from a patient treated with radiotherapy plus ipilimumab. This chain joins TRBV5-6 and TRBJ2-2, with TRBD2 matching 11 bases. The TCR originated in a human donor with non-small cell lung cancer who had a partial response to radiotherapy plus ipilimumab. CDR3 nucleotides: TGTGCCAGCAGCTTGGAGGGGTTGCGACTAGCGGGACGGGACGGGGAGCTGTTTTTT. Amino acids: CASSLEGLRLAGRDGELFF.